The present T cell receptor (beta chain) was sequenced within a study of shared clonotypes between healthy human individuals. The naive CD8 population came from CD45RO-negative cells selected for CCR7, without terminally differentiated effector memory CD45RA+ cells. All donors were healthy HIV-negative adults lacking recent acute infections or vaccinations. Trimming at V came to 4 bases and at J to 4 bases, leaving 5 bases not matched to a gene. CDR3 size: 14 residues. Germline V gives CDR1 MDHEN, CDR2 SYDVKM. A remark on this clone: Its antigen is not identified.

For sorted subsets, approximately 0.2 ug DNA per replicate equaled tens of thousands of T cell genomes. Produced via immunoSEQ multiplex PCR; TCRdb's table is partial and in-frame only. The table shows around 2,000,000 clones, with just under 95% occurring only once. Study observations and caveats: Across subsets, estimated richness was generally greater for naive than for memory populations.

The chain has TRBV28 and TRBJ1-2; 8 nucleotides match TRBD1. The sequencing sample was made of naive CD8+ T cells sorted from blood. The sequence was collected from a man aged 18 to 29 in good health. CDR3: CASSSQGAGYGYTF. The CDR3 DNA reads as TGTGCCAGCAGTTCTCAGGGGGCGGGCTATGGCTACACCTTC.